One sample yielded the 5 T cell receptor beta chains listed below, sequenced in a study of blood T cell repertoires in COVID-19. Assay: immunoSEQ multiplex PCR; the TCRdb copy retains only in-frame clones and omits some. The sample shows roughly 260,000 clones, roughly 87% of them seen only once. Sequenced material: PBMCs or T cells enriched from blood (not recorded which). The receptors come from a woman aged 25 to 39 with acute COVID-19.

This rearrangement joins TRBV6-5 to TRBJ2-1; no definite D call. The length of the CDR3 is 11 residues. Per the germline V gene, CDR1 is MNHEY and CDR2 is SVGAGI. Trimming shortened V by 7 bases and J by 3 bases, and 4 bases separated the two germline ends. In nucleotides, the CDR3 is TGTGCCAGCACAGGCTACAATGAGCAGTTCTTC. Translation: CASTGYNEQFF.

V and J are TRBV6-5 and TRBJ1-5; a possible D gene is TRBD1 (5 bases). Germline values: CDR1 MNHEY, CDR2 SVGAGI. V lost 7 bases, J lost 4 bases, and 11 bases lay in between. This CDR3 has 13 amino acids. CDR3 region: CASTLDNNQPQHF. The CDR3 region has the DNA TGTGCCAGCACCCTGGACAATAATCAGCCCCAGCATTTT.

V and J are TRBV5-1 and TRBJ2-1, with TRBD2 as a possible D gene (5 bases). V was trimmed by 4 bases and J by 0 bases, leaving 8 bases between them. Per the germline V gene, CDR1 is SGHRS and CDR2 is YFSETQ. This CDR3 is built from 14 residues. The chain's CDR3 is CASSATSSYNEQFF. CDR3 sequence (DNA): TGCGCCAGCAGCGCAACTAGCTCCTACAATGAGCAGTTCTTC.

The chain recombines TRBV4-3 with TRBJ2-7; the match to TRBD1 covers 9 bases. Trimming cost V 0 bases and J 3 bases; bases outside gene matches: 3. This CDR3 has 15 amino acids. Germline-derived CDR1 and CDR2 are LGHNA and YSLEER. The DNA of the CDR3 is TGCGCCAGCAGCCAAGACCGGACAGGGGACTACGAGCAGTACTTC. It encodes CASSQDRTGDYEQYF.

The J gene is TRBJ2-1, the V gene TRBV11-1; TRBD2 might be the D (5 bases). In germline, CDR1 is SGHAT, CDR2 FQDESV (reference sequence). The length of the CDR3 is 15 residues. Trimming pared 1 base from V and 1 base from J, leaving 8 bases between. The CDR3 DNA reads TGTGCCAGCAGCTTAGTCCCGGGATCCTACAATGAGCAGTTCTTC. Residues: CASSLVPGSYNEQFF.